These T cell receptor beta chains were read from a single sample in a study of blood T cell repertoires in COVID-19. TCRdb's table, derived via immunoSEQ multiplex PCR, lists solely in-frame clones and lacks some. The table lists around 360,000 clones, about 90% of them singletons. The sequenced sample consisted of PBMCs or T cells enriched from blood (not recorded which). These receptors originate from a woman in her 30s who had recovered from COVID-19. Both conserved end residues are part of each CDR3. D genes are given only for firm matches. Part of the rows lack a size; the others show once, few, many or a class for expanded clones.

J: TRBJ2-1; size: .; D: .; V: TRBV7-6; CDR3: CASSLIAGSYNEQFF; DNA: TGTGCCAGCAGCTTGATTGCGGGCTCCTACAATGAGCAGTTCTTC
J: TRBJ2-1; size: once; D: TRBD2; V: TRBV5-6; CDR3: CASSLRSSGRNEQFF; DNA: TGTGCCAGCAGCTTGCGGTCTAGCGGGAGGAATGAGCAGTTCTTC
J: TRBJ2-1; size: .; D: TRBD1; V: TRBV19; CDR3: CASTFGTGNWDEQFF; DNA: TGTGCCAGTACCTTCGGGACAGGGAATTGGGATGAGCAGTTCTTC
J: TRBJ2-7; size: .; D: TRBD2; V: TRBV19; CDR3: CASSIEGLANYEQYF; DNA: TGTGCCAGTAGTATAGAGGGACTAGCTAACTACGAGCAGTACTTC
J: TRBJ2-1; size: .; D: TRBD1; V: TRBV18; CDR3: CASSPPHRGKDNEQFF; DNA: TGTGCCAGCTCACCACCGCACAGGGGCAAGGACAATGAGCAGTTCTTC
J: TRBJ1-6; size: .; D: .; V: TRBV6-1; CDR3: CASSEALRSPLHF; DNA: TGTGCCAGCAGTGAAGCGCTAAGATCACCCCTCCACTTT
J: TRBJ1-2; size: .; D: TRBD1; V: TRBV28; CDR3: CASSLYPDRNWGGYTF; DNA: TGTGCCAGCAGTTTATACCCGGACAGGAATTGGGGAGGCTACACCTTC
J: TRBJ2-7; size: .; D: TRBD2; V: TRBV15; CDR3: CATSRDQSGGYEQYF; DNA: TGTGCCACCAGCAGAGATCAATCGGGGGGCTACGAGCAGTACTTC
J: TRBJ2-7; size: .; D: TRBD2; V: TRBV20-1; CDR3: CSASEKLAGGEQYF; DNA: TGCAGTGCTAGTGAAAAACTAGCGGGGGGAGAGCAGTACTTC
J: TRBJ2-1; size: .; D: TRBD2; V: TRBV5-4; CDR3: CASSDATSGQNNEQFF; DNA: TGTGCCAGCAGCGACGCGACTAGCGGGCAGAACAATGAGCAGTTCTTC
J: TRBJ1-4; size: once; D: .; V: TRBV10-3; CDR3: CAIRDNDEKLFF; DNA: TGTGCCATCCGCGACAACGATGAAAAACTGTTTTTT
J: TRBJ2-1; size: .; D: .; V: TRBV7-9; CDR3: CASSLTGTYNEQFF; DNA: TGTGCCAGCAGCTTAACAGGGACCTACAATGAGCAGTTCTTC
J: TRBJ2-3; size: .; D: .; V: TRBV7-8; CDR3: CASSLAGARGDTQYF; DNA: TGTGCCAGCAGCTTAGCGGGAGCTCGGGGAGATACGCAGTATTTT
J: TRBJ2-1; size: .; D: TRBD2; V: TRBV7-9; CDR3: CASSLRLAGPNEQFF; DNA: TGTGCCAGCAGCTTAAGACTAGCGGGTCCCAATGAGCAGTTCTTC
J: TRBJ2-5; size: once; D: TRBD2; V: TRBV3-1/TRBV3-2; CDR3: CASSQVGLEETQYF; DNA: TGTGCCAGCAGCCAAGTTGGACTAGAAGAGACCCAGTACTTC
J: TRBJ2-1; size: .; D: TRBD1; V: TRBV27; CDR3: CASSWTGNEQFF; DNA: TGTGCCAGCAGTTGGACAGGGAATGAGCAGTTCTTC
J: TRBJ2-5; size: .; D: TRBD1; V: TRBV28; CDR3: CATGQGAQETQYF; DNA: TGTGCCACTGGACAGGGGGCCCAAGAGACCCAGTACTTC
J: TRBJ1-6; size: .; D: TRBD1; V: TRBV10-3; CDR3: CAISTGTGNNSPLHF; DNA: TGTGCCATCAGTACCGGGACAGGGAACAATTCACCCCTCCACTTT
J: TRBJ2-1; size: .; D: TRBD1; V: TRBV3-1/TRBV3-2; CDR3: CASSQGTGGYNEQFF; DNA: TGTGCCAGCAGCCAAGGGACAGGGGGGTACAATGAGCAGTTCTTC
J: TRBJ1-1; size: .; D: .; V: TRBV6-5; CDR3: CASSYQGHTEAFF; DNA: TGTGCCAGCAGTTACCAGGGCCACACTGAAGCTTTCTTT
J: TRBJ2-1; size: .; D: TRBD2; V: TRBV14; CDR3: CASSQFPGLAGNEQFF; DNA: TGTGCCAGCAGCCAGTTCCCGGGACTAGCGGGCAATGAGCAGTTCTTC
J: TRBJ2-1; size: .; D: TRBD1; V: TRBV6-5; CDR3: CASSSDRGLYNEQFF; DNA: TGTGCCAGCAGTTCCGACAGGGGGCTTTACAATGAGCAGTTCTTC
J: TRBJ1-1; size: few; D: .; V: TRBV29-1; CDR3: CSVEVTQNTEAFF; DNA: TGCAGCGTTGAGGTCACACAGAACACTGAAGCTTTCTTT
J: TRBJ1-5; size: .; D: .; V: TRBV28; CDR3: CASSSERLIIQPQHF; DNA: TGTGCCAGCAGTTCGGAGCGACTGATCATTCAGCCCCAGCATTTT
J: TRBJ2-1; size: .; D: TRBD1; V: TRBV28; CDR3: CASPVNRGQGTPNEQFF; DNA: TGTGCCAGTCCCGTTAACCGGGGACAGGGGACCCCCAATGAGCAGTTCTTC
J: TRBJ1-1; size: .; D: .; V: TRBV6-5; CDR3: CASSHQRDLNTEAFF; DNA: TGTGCCAGCAGTCACCAAAGGGACTTGAACACTGAAGCTTTCTTT
J: TRBJ1-1; size: .; D: .; V: TRBV5-1; CDR3: CASSRDSNAEAFF; DNA: TGCGCCAGCAGTCGAGACAGTAACGCTGAAGCTTTCTTT
J: TRBJ2-1; size: .; D: .; V: TRBV3-1/TRBV3-2; CDR3: CASSQYVARAPFF; DNA: TGTGCCAGCAGCCAATATGTCGCGAGGGCCCCGTTCTTC
J: TRBJ1-3; size: once; D: .; V: TRBV15; CDR3: CATSRDQGAGNTIYF; DNA: TGTGCCACCAGCAGAGACCAAGGGGCTGGAAACACCATATATTTT
J: TRBJ2-2; size: .; D: TRBD1; V: TRBV7-2; CDR3: CASSLTGGASGELFF; DNA: TGTGCCAGCAGCCTCACAGGGGGCGCATCCGGGGAGCTGTTTTTT
J: TRBJ2-7; size: once; D: TRBD2; V: TRBV5-1; CDR3: CASSYAGVGSYEQYF; DNA: TGCGCCAGCAGCTACGCGGGGGTCGGTTCCTACGAGCAGTACTTC
J: TRBJ1-5; size: .; D: TRBD1; V: TRBV2; CDR3: CASSEQGVGNQPQHF; DNA: TGTGCCAGCAGTGAACAGGGGGTAGGCAATCAGCCCCAGCATTTT
J: TRBJ2-1; size: .; D: .; V: TRBV2; CDR3: CASTTRSGGNNEQFF; DNA: TGTGCCAGTACAACCCGATCCGGCGGGAACAATGAGCAGTTCTTC
J: TRBJ2-7; size: .; D: TRBD1; V: TRBV25-1; CDR3: CASSERDRGPVTYEQYF; DNA: TGTGCCAGCAGTGAAAGAGACAGGGGCCCCGTAACCTACGAGCAGTACTTC
J: TRBJ1-2; size: .; D: .; V: TRBV18; CDR3: CASSPPAFPSYGYTF; DNA: TGTGCCAGCTCACCACCGGCTTTTCCCTCCTATGGCTACACCTTC
J: TRBJ2-2; size: few; D: .; V: TRBV5-1; CDR3: CASSFQQNTGELFF; DNA: TGCGCCAGCAGCTTTCAACAGAACACCGGGGAGCTGTTTTTT
J: TRBJ2-1; size: .; D: TRBD2; V: TRBV4-1; CDR3: CASRQGLAGSNEQFF; DNA: TGCGCCAGCAGACAGGGACTAGCGGGGAGCAATGAGCAGTTCTTC
J: TRBJ1-2; size: .; D: TRBD1; V: TRBV29-1; CDR3: CSVTGTAFNYGYTF; DNA: TGCAGCGTAACCGGGACAGCATTTAACTATGGCTACACCTTC
J: TRBJ1-6; size: .; D: TRBD1; V: TRBV28; CDR3: CASSISRGFGSYNSPLHF; DNA: TGTGCCAGCAGTATCAGCAGGGGGTTTGGGTCCTATAATTCACCCCTCCACTTT
J: TRBJ2-7; size: .; D: .; V: TRBV5-4; CDR3: CASSLAETGAYEQYF; DNA: TGTGCCAGCAGCTTGGCCGAGACGGGAGCCTACGAGCAGTACTTC
J: TRBJ2-2; size: few; D: TRBD2; V: TRBV10-3; CDR3: CAIRLAGGQSGTGELFF; DNA: TGTGCCATCCGGCTAGCGGGGGGCCAGTCAGGCACCGGGGAGCTGTTTTTT
J: TRBJ1-6; size: few; D: .; V: TRBV19; CDR3: CASRRGHADNSPLHF; DNA: TGTGCCAGTAGGAGGGGACACGCCGATAATTCACCCCTCCACTTT
J: TRBJ1-5; size: .; D: .; V: TRBV4-2; CDR3: CASSLSDSSNQPQHF; DNA: TGTGCCAGCAGCCTATCGGACAGTTCCAATCAGCCCCAGCATTTT
J: TRBJ2-3; size: .; D: TRBD1; V: TRBV12-3/TRBV12-4; CDR3: CASSHRGTDTQYF; DNA: TGTGCCAGCAGCCACAGGGGTACAGATACGCAGTATTTT
J: TRBJ2-7; size: .; D: .; V: TRBV2; CDR3: CASSEEREQYF; DNA: TGTGCCAGCAGTGAAGAGCGCGAGCAGTACTTC
J: TRBJ1-4; size: .; D: TRBD1; V: TRBV5-4; CDR3: CASSLGTGNEKLFF; DNA: TGTGCCAGCAGCTTAGGGACAGGGAATGAAAAACTGTTTTTT
J: TRBJ1-2; size: once; D: .; V: TRBV4-1; CDR3: CASSQGGRLPQPNGYTF; DNA: TGCGCCAGCAGCCAAGGGGGCAGGCTTCCACAACCCAATGGCTACACCTTC
J: TRBJ2-1; size: .; D: .; V: TRBV1; CDR3: CTSSQRGTSGGPKSSYNEQFF; DNA: TGCACCAGCAGCCAAAGGGGGACTAGCGGGGGGCCCAAGAGCTCCTACAATGAGCAGTTCTTC